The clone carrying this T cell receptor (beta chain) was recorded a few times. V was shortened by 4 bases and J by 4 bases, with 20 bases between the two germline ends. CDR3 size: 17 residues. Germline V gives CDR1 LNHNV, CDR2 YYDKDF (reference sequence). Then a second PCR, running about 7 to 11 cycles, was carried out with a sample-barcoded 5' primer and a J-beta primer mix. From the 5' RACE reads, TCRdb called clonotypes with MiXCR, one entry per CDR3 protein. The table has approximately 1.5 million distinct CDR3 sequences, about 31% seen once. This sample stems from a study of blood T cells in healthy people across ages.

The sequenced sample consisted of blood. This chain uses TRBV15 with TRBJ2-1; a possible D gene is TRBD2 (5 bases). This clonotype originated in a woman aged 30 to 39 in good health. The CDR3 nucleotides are TGTGCCACCAGCACTAGCACTGTCGGCTTCCTATACAATGAGCAGTTCTTC. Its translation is CATSTSTVGFLYNEQFF.